Sequencing of this T cell receptor beta chain was carried out in a study of T-cell reconstitution after alpha-beta-depleted transplantation in children. TCRbeta library construction was performed incorporating unique molecular identifiers. TCRdb itself ran the PCR reads through MiXCR, one entry per CDR3 protein. The table records roughly 240,000 distinct CDR3 sequences, around 7.5% of them present only once. This clonotype was seen more than once but under ten times. The origin of this receptor is a male patient under 18 who had a stem cell transplant for acute lymphoblastic leukemia, so the T cells may come from the graft donor. Sequenced material: PBMCs, mostly from graft donor cells, taken 180 days after TCRalphabeta/CD19-depleted stem cell transplant.

CDR3 in amino acids: CASSKERGQGRGYTF. CDR3 sequence (DNA): TGTGCCAGCAGCAAAGAAAGAGGACAGGGGCGAGGCTACACCTTC. The chain links TRBV21-1 to TRBJ1-2; the D call of TRBD1 is as the table states it, not checked on the DNA. TRBV21-1 is deemed a pseudogene. This CDR3 comprises 15 residues.